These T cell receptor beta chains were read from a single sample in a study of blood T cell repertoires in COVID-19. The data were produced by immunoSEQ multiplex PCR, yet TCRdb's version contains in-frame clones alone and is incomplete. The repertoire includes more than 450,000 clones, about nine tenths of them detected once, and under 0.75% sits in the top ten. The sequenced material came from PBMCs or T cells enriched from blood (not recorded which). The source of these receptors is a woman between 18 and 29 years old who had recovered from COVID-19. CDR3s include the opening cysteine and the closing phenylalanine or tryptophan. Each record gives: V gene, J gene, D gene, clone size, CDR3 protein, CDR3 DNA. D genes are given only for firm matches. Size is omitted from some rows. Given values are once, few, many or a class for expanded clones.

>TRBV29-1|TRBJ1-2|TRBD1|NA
CSVETGAGYTF
TGCAGCGTCGAGACAGGGGCTGGCTACACCTTC
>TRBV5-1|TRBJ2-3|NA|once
CASSLAGGTDTQYF
TGCGCCAGCAGCTTGGCCGGTGGCACAGATACGCAGTATTTT
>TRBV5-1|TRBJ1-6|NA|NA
CASSLGGDPGSPLHF
TGCGCCAGCAGCTTGGGTGGAGATCCGGGTTCACCCCTCCACTTT
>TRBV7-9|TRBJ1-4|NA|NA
CASSSWGDNEKLFF
TGTGCCAGCAGCTCCTGGGGGGATAATGAAAAACTGTTTTTT
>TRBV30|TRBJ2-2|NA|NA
CAWSPGNPGELFF
TGTGCCTGGAGTCCAGGGAATCCCGGGGAGCTGTTTTTT
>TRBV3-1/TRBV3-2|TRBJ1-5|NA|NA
CASSPDSNQPQHF
TGTGCCAGCAGCCCCGACAGTAATCAGCCCCAGCATTTT
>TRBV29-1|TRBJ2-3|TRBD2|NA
CSVEDRGGGKADTQYF
TGCAGCGTTGAAGATCGGGGCGGGGGGAAGGCAGATACGCAGTATTTT
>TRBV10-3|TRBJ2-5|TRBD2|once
CAISESLAGGLETQYF
TGTGCCATCAGTGAGTCCCTAGCGGGGGGACTAGAGACCCAGTACTTC
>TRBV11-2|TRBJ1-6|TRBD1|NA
CASSSDRDSPLHF
TGTGCCAGCAGCTCGGACAGGGATTCACCCCTCCACTTT
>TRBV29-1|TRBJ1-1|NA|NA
CSAGEGERDTEAFF
TGCAGCGCCGGAGAGGGGGAGAGGGACACTGAAGCTTTCTTT
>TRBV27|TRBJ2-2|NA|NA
CASSTRVRGNGELFF
TGTGCCAGCTCGACCCGAGTCCGGGGAAACGGGGAGCTGTTTTTT
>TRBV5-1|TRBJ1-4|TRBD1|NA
CASSPGQGATNEKLFF
TGCGCCAGCAGCCCGGGACAGGGGGCAACTAATGAAAAACTGTTTTTT
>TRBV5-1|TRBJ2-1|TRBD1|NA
CASSSGQGPYNEQFF
TGCGCCAGCAGCTCCGGACAGGGTCCCTACAATGAGCAGTTCTTC
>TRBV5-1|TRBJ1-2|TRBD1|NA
CASSLGSTGGYGYTF
TGCGCCAGCAGCTTGGGGTCTACAGGGGGCTATGGCTACACCTTC
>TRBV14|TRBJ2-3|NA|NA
CASSHGNTQYF
TGTGCCAGCAGCCACGGTAATACGCAGTATTTT
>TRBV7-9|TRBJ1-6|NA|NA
CASSLAPYNSPLHF
TGTGCCAGCAGCCTGGCCCCCTATAATTCACCCCTCCACTTT
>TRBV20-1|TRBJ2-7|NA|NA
CSARGAYEQYF
TGCAGTGCTAGGGGCGCCTACGAGCAGTACTTC
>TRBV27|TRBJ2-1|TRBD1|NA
CASSRGQGLLNSEQFF
TGTGCCAGCAGTCGTGGACAGGGACTGCTTAATAGTGAGCAGTTCTTC
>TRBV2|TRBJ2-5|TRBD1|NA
CASSTGTAVQETQYF
TGTGCCAGCAGTACCGGGACAGCGGTACAAGAGACCCAGTACTTC
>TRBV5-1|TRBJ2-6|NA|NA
CASSLSGANVLTF
TGCGCCAGCAGTCTATCTGGGGCCAACGTCCTGACTTTC
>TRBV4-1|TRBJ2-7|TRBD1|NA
CASSQDGTATYEQYF
TGCGCCAGCAGCCAAGATGGGACAGCCACCTACGAGCAGTACTTC
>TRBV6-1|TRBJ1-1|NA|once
CASSETGRDTEAFF
TGTGCCAGCAGTGAGACAGGCCGCGACACTGAAGCCTTCTTT
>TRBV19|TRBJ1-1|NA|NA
CATREDVRYMNTEAFF
TGTGCCACGAGGGAGGACGTTCGTTATATGAACACTGAAGCTTTCTTT
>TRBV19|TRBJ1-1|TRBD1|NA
CASRQGGNTEAFF
TGTGCCAGTCGACAGGGAGGAAACACTGAAGCTTTCTTT
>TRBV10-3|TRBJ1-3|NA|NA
CAISDPGFSGNTIYF
TGTGCCATCAGTGATCCAGGCTTCTCTGGAAACACCATATATTTT
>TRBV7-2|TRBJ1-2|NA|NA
CASSLGLGRDYPNYGYTF
TGTGCCAGCAGCTTAGGTCTGGGCAGGGACTACCCTAACTATGGCTACACCTTC
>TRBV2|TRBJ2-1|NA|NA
CASGKNLGDEQFF
TGTGCCAGCGGAAAGAATCTAGGGGATGAGCAGTTCTTC
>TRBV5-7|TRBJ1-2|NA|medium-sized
CASSRGGANYGYTF
TGTGCCAGCAGCCGGGGTGGGGCTAACTATGGCTACACCTTC
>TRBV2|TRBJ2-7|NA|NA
CASRQDYEQYF
TGTGCCAGCAGACAAGATTACGAGCAGTACTTC
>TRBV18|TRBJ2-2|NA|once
CASSPRATDTGELFF
TGTGCCAGCTCACCACGGGCAACAGACACCGGGGAGCTGTTTTTT
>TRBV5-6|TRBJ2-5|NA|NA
CASSSRETQYF
TGTGCCAGCAGCTCCAGGGAGACCCAGTACTTC
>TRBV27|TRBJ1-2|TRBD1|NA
CASSSRQGHGYTF
TGTGCCAGCAGTTCCCGACAGGGTCATGGCTACACCTTC
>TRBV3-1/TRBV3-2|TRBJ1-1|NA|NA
CASTPGVGTEAFF
TGTGCCAGCACCCCAGGGGTGGGTACTGAAGCTTTCTTT
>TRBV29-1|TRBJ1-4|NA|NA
CSVEAGREGKLFF
TGCAGCGTTGAAGCGGGCAGGGAGGGAAAACTGTTTTTT
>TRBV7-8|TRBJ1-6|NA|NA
CASTSGGTYNSPLHF
TGTGCCAGCACCTCGGGGGGGACCTATAATTCACCCCTCCACTTT
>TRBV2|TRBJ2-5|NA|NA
CASSRGLETQYF
TGTGCCAGCAGTCGAGGGTTGGAGACCCAGTACTTC
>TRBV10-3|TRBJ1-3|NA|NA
CAITPSRFPSGNTIYF
TGTGCCATCACCCCTAGTAGGTTTCCCTCTGGAAACACCATATATTTT
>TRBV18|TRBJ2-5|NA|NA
CASSVRGTQETQYF
TGTGCCAGCTCAGTTCGGGGGACCCAAGAGACCCAGTACTTC
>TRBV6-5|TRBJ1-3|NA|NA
CASSYRQLSSRNTIYF
TGTGCCAGCAGTTACAGGCAGCTTAGCTCTAGAAACACCATATATTTT
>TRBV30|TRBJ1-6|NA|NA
CACGSSYNSPLHF
TGTGCCTGCGGGAGCTCCTATAATTCACCCCTCCACTTT